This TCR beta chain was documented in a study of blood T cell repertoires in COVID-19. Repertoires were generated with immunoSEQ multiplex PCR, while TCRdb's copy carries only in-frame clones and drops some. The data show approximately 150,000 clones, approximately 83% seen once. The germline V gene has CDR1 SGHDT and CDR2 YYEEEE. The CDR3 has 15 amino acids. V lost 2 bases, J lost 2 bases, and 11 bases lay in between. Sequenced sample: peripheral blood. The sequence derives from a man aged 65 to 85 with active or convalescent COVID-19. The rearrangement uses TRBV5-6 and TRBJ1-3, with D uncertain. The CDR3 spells CASSFGSLTGNTIYF. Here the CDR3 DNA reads TGTGCCAGCAGCTTCGGGTCTCTTACTGGAAACACCATATATTTT.